The sequence of this TCR beta chain was determined in a study of chemoradiotherapy in HPV16-positive cancers. Sequencing used immunoSEQ multiplex PCR; TCRdb keeps in-frame clones, though not all of them. This table has roughly 8,400 clones, roughly 71% appearing once. Over chemoradiotherapy, repertoires were sampled more than once. This clone was seen just once. Other DNA sequences from this sample encode an identical CDR3 as well. Germline CDR1 is KGHSH and CDR2 is LQKENI. The CDR3 consists of 11 residues. V dropped 6 bases and J dropped 2 bases, with 2 bases sitting between them. The J gene is TRBJ1-3, the V gene TRBV18; no firm D call. The receptor was derived from a human donor with HPV-associated anogenital cancer. Sequencing was performed on tumor tissue, taken from a patient who underwent chemoradiotherapy. CDR3 region: CASSPGNTIYF. The CDR3 DNA follows: TGTGCCAGCTCCCCTGGAAACACCATATATTTT.